The rows below give T cell receptor beta chains drawn from one sample of a study of blood T cells in healthy people across ages. One entry per CDR3 protein results from TCRdb running MiXCR on the 5' RACE reads. The sample includes about 1 million distinct CDR3 sequences, roughly 24% of them seen just once. The same sample was also used in a study of T cells of mothers and their children.

Input material: blood. Receptors originate from a girl aged 2 to 9 in good health. Both conserved end residues are part of each CDR3. The D gene is left open where the match is weak. For some rows the clone size is stated as once, few or many, or as a class when expanded; others skip it.

>NA|TRBV2|TRBJ2-3|NA
CASSEWATGTRDTQYF
TGTGCCAGCAGTGAATGGGCGACAGGAACAAGAGATACGCAGTATTTT
>NA|TRBV7-2|TRBJ1-1|few
CASSQTLRDTEAFF
TGTGCCAGTAGCCAGACCCTCAGGGACACTGAAGCTTTCTTT
>NA|TRBV5-1|TRBJ2-7|once
CASSLAQGLAYEQYF
TGCGCCAGCAGCTTGGCGCAGGGGCTAGCCTACGAGCAGTACTTC
>TRBD1|TRBV25-1|TRBJ2-1|NA
CASSLSPGQGSSPYNEQFF
TGTGCCAGCAGTCTTTCCCCGGGACAGGGCTCGTCCCCCTACAATGAGCAGTTCTTC
>NA|TRBV28|TRBJ2-5|NA
CASSPPLPGTQYF
TGTGCCAGCAGCCCTCCCCTACCAGGGACCCAGTACTTC
>NA|TRBV6-2/TRBV6-3|TRBJ2-7|NA
CASSNGPYEQYF
TGTGCCAGCAGTAACGGGCCTTACGAGCAGTACTTC
>TRBD1|TRBV12-3/TRBV12-4|TRBJ2-6|NA
CASSRDRYSGVNVLTF
TGTGCCAGCAGCCGGGACAGATACTCTGGGGTCAACGTCCTGACTTTC
>TRBD2|TRBV5-4|TRBJ2-1|NA
CASSLEAGVEQFF
TGTGCCAGCAGCTTGGAGGCGGGGGTGGAGCAGTTCTTC
>NA|TRBV4-2|TRBJ2-7|few
CASSQDPGRSSYEQYF
TGTGCCAGCAGCCAAGACCCCGGGCGGAGCTCCTACGAGCAGTACTTC
>NA|TRBV15|TRBJ2-7|NA
CATGSRYEQYF
TGTGCCACCGGTTCAAGATACGAGCAGTACTTC
>NA|TRBV2|TRBJ1-1|NA
CASSLWSRRSAGEAFF
TGTGCCAGCTCCCTCTGGTCTCGGCGAAGTGCCGGAGAAGCTTTCTTT
>NA|TRBV6-6|TRBJ2-7|NA
CASRPRGGDPYEQYF
TGTGCCAGCAGACCGAGGGGGGGTGACCCGTACGAGCAGTACTTC
>NA|TRBV7-2|TRBJ2-5|NA
CASSLSVGGTQYF
TGTGCCAGCAGCTTGTCGGTTGGGGGGACCCAGTACTTC
>NA|TRBV28|TRBJ2-3|NA
CASSSETRGTDTQYF
TGTGCCAGCAGTTCCGAGACTAGGGGCACAGATACGCAGTATTTT
>NA|TRBV20-1|TRBJ2-5|few
CSARSPGSEEGTQYF
TGCAGTGCTAGAAGTCCCGGTAGCGAGGAGGGGACCCAGTACTTC
>TRBD2|TRBV3-1|TRBJ2-1|few
CASSQDLAGEIEQFF
TGTGCCAGCAGCCAAGATCTAGCGGGGGAAATTGAGCAGTTCTTC
>TRBD1|TRBV6-1|TRBJ1-3|many
CASSLTGTGNTIYF
TGTGCCAGCAGTCTGACAGGGACTGGAAACACCATATATTTT
>NA|TRBV15|TRBJ2-3|few
CATSPRGGSTDTQYF
TGTGCCACCTCCCCGAGAGGGGGTAGCACAGATACGCAGTATTTT
>NA|TRBV28|TRBJ2-5|once
CAVGRWPQETQYF
TGTGCCGTTGGGCGTTGGCCCCAAGAGACCCAGTACTTC
>NA|TRBV7-3|TRBJ2-1|few
CASSLNQGLDDEQFF
TGTGCCAGCAGCTTAAATCAGGGGCTAGACGATGAGCAGTTCTTC
>NA|TRBV12-5|TRBJ2-1|few
CASGKTENEQFF
TGTGCTAGTGGCAAAACAGAAAATGAGCAGTTCTTC
>TRBD1|TRBV18|TRBJ1-1|NA
CASSPKADRENTEAFF
TGTGCCAGCTCACCAAAGGCCGACAGGGAGAACACTGAAGCTTTCTTT
>NA|TRBV27|TRBJ2-2|few
CAILIKPGELFF
TGTGCCATCCTCATCAAGCCCGGGGAGCTGTTTTTT
>NA|TRBV4-3|TRBJ1-5|few
CASSQEYSGDHQPQHF
TGCGCCAGCAGCCAAGAGTACTCAGGGGATCATCAGCCCCAGCATTTT
>NA|TRBV12-3/TRBV12-4|TRBJ2-1|NA
CASSPPLGGSNEQFF
TGTGCCAGCAGCCCCCCTCTCGGGGGATCAAATGAGCAGTTCTTC
>NA|TRBV18|TRBJ2-2|NA
CASSPENTEELFF
TGTGCCAGCTCACCTGAGAACACCGAGGAGCTGTTTTTT
>NA|TRBV6-2/TRBV6-3|TRBJ2-1|few
CASSRQTYNEQFF
TGTGCCAGCAGCCGGCAGACATACAATGAGCAGTTCTTC
>NA|TRBV9|TRBJ1-1|NA
CASSVEDGEAFF
TGTGCCAGCAGCGTAGAGGACGGTGAAGCTTTCTTT
>NA|TRBV7-6|TRBJ2-5|NA
CASSLEMWGTQYF
TGTGCCAGCAGCTTAGAGATGTGGGGGACCCAGTACTTC
>NA|TRBV3-1|TRBJ2-1|few
CASSPYRRGPYNEQFF
TGTGCCAGCAGCCCTTACCGACGGGGCCCCTACAATGAGCAGTTCTTC
>NA|TRBV20-1|TRBJ2-1|NA
CSASSGGMTGGRGEQFF
TGCAGTGCTTCCTCTGGGGGGATGACTGGGGGAAGAGGTGAGCAGTTCTTC
>NA|TRBV28|TRBJ2-4|few
CASSSPQVLSGIQYF
TGTGCCAGCAGTTCCCCGCAGGTCCTCTCGGGCATTCAGTACTTC
>TRBD1|TRBV9|TRBJ2-5|many
CASSVVGAGGEETQYF
TGTGCCAGCAGCGTAGTCGGGGCAGGGGGCGAAGAGACCCAGTACTTC
>NA|TRBV6-5|TRBJ1-5|NA
CASRRDLGGQPQHF
TGTGCCAGCAGGCGGGACCTGGGAGGGCAGCCCCAGCATTTT
>NA|TRBV20-1|TRBJ2-7|few
CSASMTGTYEQYF
TGCAGTGCCAGTATGACAGGTACCTACGAGCAGTACTTC
>NA|TRBV25-1|TRBJ1-2|NA
CASSASGETYGYTF
TGTGCCAGCAGTGCCTCAGGGGAGACCTATGGCTACACCTTC
>NA|TRBV7-9|TRBJ1-3|few
CASSPTGSSGNTIYF
TGTGCCAGCAGCCCGACAGGAAGCTCTGGAAACACCATATATTTT
>TRBD1|TRBV11-2|TRBJ1-5|many
CASSLDDGQGAQPQHF
TGTGCCAGCAGCTTAGATGATGGACAGGGGGCTCAGCCCCAGCATTTT
>NA|TRBV27|TRBJ1-1|few
CASSTIDAASNTEAFF
TGTGCCAGCAGTACAATAGATGCGGCTTCGAACACTGAAGCTTTCTTT
>TRBD2|TRBV7-3|TRBJ2-5|many
CASSPTGGGALGETQYF
TGTGCCAGCAGCCCTACAGGCGGGGGGGCGTTAGGGGAGACCCAGTACTTC
>NA|TRBV20-1|TRBJ1-2|NA
CSARDPVREKQNYGYTF
TGCAGTGCTAGAGATCCAGTCAGGGAAAAACAAAACTATGGCTACACCTTC